A selection of T cell receptor beta chains follows, all from one sample in a study of blood T cells in healthy people across ages. TCRdb analysed the 5' RACE reads with MiXCR anew, one entry per CDR3 protein. This sample has around 800,000 distinct CDR3 sequences; 20% to 30% occur once, and the top ten carry less than 3.5%. Separately, the same data were catalogued under a study of T cells of mothers and their children.

Sequenced input: blood. All receptors derive from a boy between 10 and 17 years old in good health. The CDR3 runs from the conserved cysteine through the conserved F or W. The order of the fields is J gene, V gene, CDR3 length, D gene, clone size, CDR3 protein, CDR3 DNA. D genes are given only for firm matches. Expanded clones are given a class, and other clones once, few, many or no size at all.

>TRBJ2-5|TRBV28|17|NA|NA
CASSLFTGGAEGETQYF
TGTGCCAGCAGTTTATTTACGGGTGGGGCCGAGGGAGAGACCCAGTACTTC
>TRBJ2-2|TRBV7-9|12|NA|NA
CASSPWTGELFF
TGTGCCAGCAGCCCATGGACCGGGGAGCTGTTTTTT
>TRBJ2-5|TRBV9|14|NA|NA
CASSDPGRQETQYF
TGTGCCAGCAGTGATCCGGGCAGACAAGAGACCCAGTACTTC
>TRBJ1-2|TRBV6-5|13|NA|few
CASGQGALGGYTF
TGTGCCAGCGGCCAAGGGGCCCTAGGGGGCTACACCTTC
>TRBJ1-5|TRBV12-3/TRBV12-4|15|NA|few
CASSWSIGQNQPQHF
TGTGCCAGCAGTTGGTCTATAGGACAGAATCAGCCCCAGCATTTT
>TRBJ2-5|TRBV27|13|NA|NA
CASNPVGAETQYF
TGTGCCAGCAACCCGGTTGGGGCGGAGACCCAGTACTTC
>TRBJ2-5|TRBV12-3/TRBV12-4|16|TRBD2|few
CASSLVGTSGRETQYF
TGTGCCAGCAGTTTAGTAGGGACTAGCGGGAGGGAGACCCAGTACTTC
>TRBJ2-5|TRBV2|15|TRBD1|NA
CASSDGTGRGETQYF
TGTGCCAGCAGCGACGGGACAGGGCGAGGGGAGACCCAGTACTTC
>TRBJ2-3|TRBV2|14|TRBD2|few
CASMSGGFTDTQYF
TGTGCCAGCATGAGCGGGGGGTTCACAGATACGCAGTATTTT
>TRBJ1-6|TRBV6-6|15|NA|few
CASSYSTGCNSPLHF
TGTGCCAGCAGTTACTCGACGGGGTGCAATTCACCCCTCCACTTT
>TRBJ2-1|TRBV5-1|13|NA|NA
CASSLVDEKEQFF
TGCGCCAGCAGCTTGGTGGACGAGAAAGAGCAGTTCTTC
>TRBJ1-2|TRBV10-3|12|TRBD1|few
CAITTGGFGYTF
TGTGCCATCACTACAGGGGGCTTTGGCTACACCTTC
>TRBJ1-5|TRBV12-3/TRBV12-4|15|NA|NA
CASRVSLGGDQPQHF
TGTGCCAGCAGAGTTTCCTTAGGAGGGGATCAGCCCCAGCATTTT
>TRBJ1-1|TRBV10-3|15|TRBD1|few
CAISEPGQGATEAFF
TGTGCCATCAGTGAGCCGGGACAGGGGGCAACTGAAGCTTTCTTT
>TRBJ2-3|TRBV20-1|15|NA|few
CSATNFETSTDTQYF
TGCAGTGCTACTAACTTCGAAACTAGCACAGATACGCAGTATTTT
>TRBJ2-1|TRBV30|12|TRBD2|NA
CAWSSGLDEQFF
TGTGCCTGGAGTTCGGGACTAGATGAGCAGTTCTTC
>TRBJ1-3|TRBV4-1|18|NA|NA
CASSQGAGWGQGGNAIYF
TGCGCCAGCAGCCAAGGAGCGGGATGGGGGCAAGGTGGAAACGCCATATATTTT
>TRBJ1-1|TRBV23-1|17|NA|NA
CASVTPRATSSNTEAFF
TGCGCCAGCGTGACACCTCGGGCAACGTCTTCGAACACTGAAGCTTTCTTT
>TRBJ2-5|TRBV7-9|15|NA|NA
CASSVSRWRKETQYF
TGTGCCAGCAGCGTCTCCAGGTGGCGGAAAGAGACCCAGTACTTC
>TRBJ2-3|TRBV7-2|16|TRBD2|NA
CASSLLLAGGHDTQYF
TGTGCCAGCAGCCTCCTACTAGCGGGGGGGCACGATACGCAGTATTTT
>TRBJ2-6|TRBV15|20|TRBD2|NA
CATSLEPPRRRAGGANVPTF
TGTGCCACCAGCTTAGAGCCTCCAAGACGTCGGGCGGGAGGGGCCAACGTCCCGACTTTC
>TRBJ1-4|TRBV9|15|NA|few
CASSSQVATNEKLFF
TGTGCCAGCAGCTCCCAGGTTGCAACTAATGAAAAACTGTTTTTT
>TRBJ1-1|TRBV20-1|14|NA|few
CSATSAYQNTEAFF
TGCAGTGCTACCTCCGCGTACCAGAACACTGAAGCTTTCTTT
>TRBJ1-2|TRBV7-9|16|TRBD1|NA
CASSATTGGNGYGYTF
TGTGCCAGCAGCGCCACGACAGGGGGCAATGGGTATGGCTACACCTTC
>TRBJ1-1|TRBV11-2|12|NA|NA
CASSLSSGSAFF
TGTGCCAGCAGCTTGTCTTCTGGGAGTGCTTTCTTT
>TRBJ1-4|TRBV4-1|16|TRBD1|NA
CASSQRGDRGNEKLSF
TGCGCCAGCAGCCAACGGGGGGACAGGGGAAATGAAAAACTGTCTTTT
>TRBJ2-3|TRBV20-1|15|NA|few
CSASGDPKKPDTQYF
TGCAGTGCTAGCGGGGACCCAAAGAAACCAGATACGCAGTATTTT
>TRBJ1-5|TRBV7-2|16|NA|few
CASSSGFEDISGPQHF
TGTGCCAGCAGCTCCGGGTTTGAGGACATCTCGGGACCCCAGCATTTT
>TRBJ2-1|TRBV6-6|16|TRBD1|few
CASSYRGGCSYNEQFF
TGTGCCAGCAGTTACCGAGGGGGCTGCTCCTACAATGAGCAGTTCTTC
>TRBJ1-1|TRBV7-6|15|TRBD1|NA
CASSLGPGGNTEAFF
TGTGCCAGCAGCTTAGGCCCAGGGGGGAACACTGAAGCTTTCTTT
>TRBJ2-3|TRBV7-9|15|NA|NA
CASSARWGDLTSQYF
TGTGCCAGCAGTGCCCGCTGGGGGGACCTCACGTCGCAGTATTTT
>TRBJ1-5|TRBV5-1|15|NA|NA
CASSLGGWGNQPQHF
TGCGCCAGCAGCTTGGGTGGGTGGGGCAATCAGCCCCAGCATTTT
>TRBJ1-2|TRBV27|13|NA|NA
CASSFGAAYGYTF
TGTGCCAGCAGTTTCGGGGCAGCCTATGGCTACACCTTC
>TRBJ2-1|TRBV14|13|NA|many
CASSPTSYNEQFF
TGTGCCAGCAGCCCTACTAGTTACAATGAGCAGTTCTTC
>TRBJ2-5|TRBV4-2|20|TRBD2|NA
CASSQDREGVLHTNRETQYF
TGTGCCAGCAGCCAAGACCGGGAGGGAGTACTTCATACCAACCGAGAGACCCAGTACTTC
>TRBJ2-7|TRBV7-2|16|TRBD1|few
CASSLGVRDRRGEQYF
TGTGCCAGCAGCTTAGGGGTCCGGGACAGGAGAGGCGAGCAGTACTTC
>TRBJ2-1|TRBV7-2|13|NA|few
CASSLQEGDEQFF
TGTGCCAGCAGCCTGCAAGAAGGGGATGAGCAGTTCTTC
>TRBJ2-7|TRBV6-5|14|NA|NA
CASSWTTGTYEQYF
TGTGCTAGCAGTTGGACAACGGGCACCTACGAGCAGTACTTC
>TRBJ2-7|TRBV12-3/TRBV12-4|13|TRBD2|NA
CASSTGTSGEQYF
TGTGCCAGCAGTACTGGGACTAGCGGCGAGCAGTACTTC
>TRBJ1-2|TRBV5-1|16|NA|NA
CAGSLVQGPINYGYTF
TGCGCCGGCAGCTTGGTGCAGGGGCCTATAAACTATGGCTACACCTTC
>TRBJ2-1|TRBV5-1|13|TRBD2|few
CASSASGVNEQFF
TGCGCCAGCAGCGCGAGCGGGGTCAATGAGCAGTTCTTC
>TRBJ1-1|TRBV14|15|NA|NA
CASSQEGSKNTEAFF
TGTGCCAGCAGCCAAGAGGGTAGCAAGAACACTGAAGCTTTCTTT
>TRBJ1-5|TRBV12-3/TRBV12-4|17|NA|NA
CASSLGWGDGSNRPQHF
TGTGCCAGCAGTTTGGGCTGGGGGGATGGGAGCAATCGGCCCCAGCATTTT
>TRBJ2-3|TRBV7-3|16|NA|few
CASSLSRGPSTDTQYF
TGTGCCAGCAGCCTTTCCCGGGGACCTAGCACAGATACGCAGTATTTT